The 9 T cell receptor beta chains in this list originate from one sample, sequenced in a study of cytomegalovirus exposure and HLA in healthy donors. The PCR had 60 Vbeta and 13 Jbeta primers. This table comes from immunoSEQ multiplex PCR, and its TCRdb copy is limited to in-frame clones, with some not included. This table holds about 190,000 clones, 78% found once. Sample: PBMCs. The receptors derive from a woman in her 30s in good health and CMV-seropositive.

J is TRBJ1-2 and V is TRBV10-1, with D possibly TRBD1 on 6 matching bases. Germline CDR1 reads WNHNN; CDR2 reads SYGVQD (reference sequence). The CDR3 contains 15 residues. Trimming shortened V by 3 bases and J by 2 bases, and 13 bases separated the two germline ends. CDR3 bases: TGCGCCAGCAGTGAATTCAGGACAGACAACTATGGCTACACCTTC. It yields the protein CASSEFRTDNYGYTF.

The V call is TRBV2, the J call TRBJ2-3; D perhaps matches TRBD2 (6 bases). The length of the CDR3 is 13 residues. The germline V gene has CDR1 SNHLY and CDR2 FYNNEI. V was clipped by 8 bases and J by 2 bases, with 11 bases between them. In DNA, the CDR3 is TGTGCCAGCTTACGGGAGAACACAGATACGCAGTATTTT. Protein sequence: CASLRENTDTQYF.

The CDR3 bases are TGTGCCAGCAGCTTAGGTGGGACAGGGATTCGAGAGACCCAGTACTTC. This encodes CASSLGGTGIRETQYF. The chain employs TRBV7-9 and TRBJ2-5; 9 nucleotides line up with TRBD1. The CDR3 extends over 16 amino acids. The trim removed 1 base at V and 4 bases at J, leaving 7 bases unmatched. CDR1 SEHNR and CDR2 FQNEAQ come from the germline V gene (reference sequence).

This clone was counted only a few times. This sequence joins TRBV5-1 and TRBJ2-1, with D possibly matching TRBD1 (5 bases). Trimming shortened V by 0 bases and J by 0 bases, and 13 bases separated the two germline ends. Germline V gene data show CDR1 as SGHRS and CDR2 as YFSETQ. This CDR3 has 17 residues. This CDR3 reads CASSLEGWGGSYNEQFF. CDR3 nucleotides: TGCGCCAGCAGCTTGGAGGGATGGGGCGGCTCCTACAATGAGCAGTTCTTC.

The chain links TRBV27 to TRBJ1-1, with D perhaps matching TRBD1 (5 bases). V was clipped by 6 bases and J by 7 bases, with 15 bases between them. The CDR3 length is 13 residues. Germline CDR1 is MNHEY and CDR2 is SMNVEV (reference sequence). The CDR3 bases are TGTGCCAGCAGGGCCGCAGGGATAGGTGAAGCTTTCTTT. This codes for CASRAAGIGEAFF.

The CDR3 sequence is CASSQVLGETGNTGELFF. Here the CDR3 DNA reads TGTGCCAGCAGCCAAGTGTTAGGCGAGACAGGGAACACCGGGGAGCTGTTTTTT. The V and J genes are TRBV4-2 and TRBJ2-2; the D gene is possibly TRBD1 (6 bases). Per germline, CDR1 LGHNA and CDR2 YNFKEQ. V was pared by 1 base and J by 1 base, with 16 bases between. The CDR3 spans 18 residues.

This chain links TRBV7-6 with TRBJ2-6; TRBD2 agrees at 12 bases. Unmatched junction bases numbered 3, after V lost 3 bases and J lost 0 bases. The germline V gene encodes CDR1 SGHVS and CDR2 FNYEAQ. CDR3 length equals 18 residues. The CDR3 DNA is TGTGCCAGCAGCTTGCCGACTAGCGGGAGCTCTGGGGCCAACGTCCTGACTTTC. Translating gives CASSLPTSGSSGANVLTF.

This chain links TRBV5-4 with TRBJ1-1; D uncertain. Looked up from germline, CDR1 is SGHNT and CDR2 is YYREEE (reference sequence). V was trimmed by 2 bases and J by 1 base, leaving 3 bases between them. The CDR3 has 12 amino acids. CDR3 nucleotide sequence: TGTGCCAGCAGCTTCTCGAACACTGAAGCTTTCTTT. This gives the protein CASSFSNTEAFF.

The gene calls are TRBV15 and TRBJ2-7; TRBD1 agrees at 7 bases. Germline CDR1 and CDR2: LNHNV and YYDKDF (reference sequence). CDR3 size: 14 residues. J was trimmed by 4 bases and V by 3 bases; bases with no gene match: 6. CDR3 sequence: CATSRGQLGYEQYF. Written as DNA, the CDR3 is TGTGCCACCAGCAGGGGACAGTTAGGTTACGAGCAGTACTTC.